What follows is one T cell receptor (beta chain) and its context. Which antigen it targets is not known. Base qualities are not at hand, and no much larger clone is one base apart. The CDR3 regions of human TCRbeta chains were analyzed by immunosequencing. The original pipeline was this. TCRs in the repertoires were matched against a reference library of SARS-CoV-2-specific TCRs that had been generated with the MIRA antigen-specificity platform. Breadth was defined as the fraction of unique TCRs that were SARS-CoV-2-associated. Depth was defined as the fraction of total T cells that were SARS-CoV-2-associated. Using the MIRA data, every spike-specific TCR was mapped to the spike region that the TCR reacted to and assigned to either a CD4 or a CD8 class. Log10-transformed breadth and depth values were compared by one-way ANOVA with Sidak's multiple comparisons tests. TCRdb took this table from immuneACCESS and kept in-frame rearrangements with V and J called. Such tables lack part of the clones; where checked against another copy, unresolved V genes explain under half of the gap, and the rest is unexplained. Clone size and the V and J calls come from that table; the DNA yielded D and trimming. This sample holds some 120,000 clones; approximately 85% were observed only once. 1.5% to 2% of the sample is held by the ten biggest clonotypes.

These data originate in a study of T cell responses to AZD1222 COVID-19 vaccine (dated by TCRdb to the early 2020s). A note on the overall study: AZD1222 recipients given second doses at about 4 weeks or at about 12 weeks were pooled, since spike-specific TCR depth and breadth were not found to differ between the two schedules. TCR sequencing covered 233 trial participants: 207 given two doses of AZD1222 and approximately 25 given two doses of MenACWY control vaccine. Trial participants were enrolled by age into 18-55, 56-69 and 70-plus year subgroups, with roughly 150, 30 and 60 TCR-sequenced participants respectively. Here is what the overall study found, with its caveats: After two AZD1222 doses, spike-specific TCR breadth and depth were significantly higher than at day 0 and than in MenACWY recipients. The 56-69-year group was small, and its depth increase did not reach significance, likely because of low power. Reportedly, close to half of the unique spike-specific TCRs recognized epitopes lying outside the regions that are mutated in the B.1.351 and B.1.1.7 variants. Participants were mostly white British and included more females than males, and it was suggested by the authors that clonal diversity may have been underestimated. The whole spike protein was spanned by vaccine-associated CD4 TCRs, and dominant responses were seen in regions 160-218 and 743-854. No day 14 peak-response samples were available, so repertoires were characterized only after the peak T cell response. Only five to seven AZD1222 recipients were SARS-CoV-2 seropositive at baseline, limiting conclusions about previously exposed vaccinees.

Taken from the germline V gene (reference sequence), the CDR1 and CDR2 loops are LNHDA and SQIVND. The CDR3 starts with the cysteine, ends with the phenylalanine, and has 13 residues. Only the CDR3 DNA stays, 39 bases, in frame from base 1. The junction shows trimming of 5 bases on V and 4 bases on J, plus 11 bases between the germline ends. The time point label, as the study defines it: baseline before first vaccination. Vaccinee samples came from UK trials COV001 and COV002, including a single-blind randomized controlled phase 2/3 trial of AZD1222 (ChAdOx1 nCoV-19) in healthy adults. For TCRbeta chain sequencing, PBMC samples from trial participants were taken at day 0 and at day 28 after the second dose.

The chain is assembled from TRBV19 and TRBJ1-2; too little of a D gene remains to name it. Sequencing was performed on peripheral blood, taken on day 0 of AZD1222 vaccination. The clonotype originates from an adult in good health. The CDR3 reads as follows: CASSAPAGYGYTF. In nucleotides, the sequence is TGTGCCAGTAGTGCTCCAGCCGGCTATGGCTACACCTTC.